Below, one T cell receptor (beta chain) is given with its context. This entry is derived from a study of monozygotic twins with inflammatory bowel disease. TCRdb re-called the 5' RACE reads; one entry per CDR3 protein, DNA not given. The table for this sample gives 150,000 to 200,000 distinct CDR3 sequences. CDR1 and CDR2 from the germline V gene are SGHRS and YFSETQ. The CDR3 is 15 amino acids. The sequence was collected from a human donor with ulcerative colitis or Crohn's disease, or a healthy co-twin of an affected twin (not recorded which). The gene calls are TRBV5-1 and TRBJ2-7; checking the TCRdb D call of TRBD2 is not possible without DNA. Sequenced sample: blood. CDR3 sequence: CASSLTTSGSYEQYF.